Each of the 15 T cell receptor beta chains below was sequenced from the same sample in a study of blood T cell repertoires in COVID-19. Measured with immunoSEQ multiplex PCR; TCRdb has only the in-frame clones, and not every one. Of some 160,000 clones in the sample, roughly 90% were seen once. Input material: peripheral blood. The receptors were sampled from a man aged 55 to 70 with acute or convalescent COVID-19.

The V gene is TRBV5-1, the J gene TRBJ2-7; a possible D gene is TRBD2 (6 bases). This CDR3 has 13 amino acids. Trimming shortened V by 0 bases and J by 7 bases, and 11 bases separated the two germline ends. CDR1 SGHRS and CDR2 YFSETQ come from the germline V gene. CDR3 protein: CASSLGLGLEQYF. The DNA for the CDR3 is TGCGCCAGCAGCTTGGGGCTGGGACTTGAGCAGTACTTC.

The chain joins TRBV6-4 to TRBJ1-2; 7 bases fit TRBD1. V was pared by 6 bases and J by 3 bases, with 13 bases of the junction left unmatched. The germline V gene encodes CDR1 MRHNA and CDR2 SNTAGT. The CDR3 runs to 16 residues. CDR3 sequence (DNA): TGTGCCAGCAGCCACCAGGGGGTGGACGGGGACTATGGCTACACCTTC. Its protein is CASSHQGVDGDYGYTF.

V and J are TRBV7-6 and TRBJ1-1; D ambiguous. CDR1 SGHVS and CDR2 FNYEAQ come from the germline V gene. There are 16 residues in the CDR3. V lost 1 base and J lost 3, with 15 bases in between. Here the CDR3 DNA reads TGTGCCAGCAGCTTAGGAGACCGGGTGGCCCACACTGAAGCTTTCTTT. Translation gives CASSLGDRVAHTEAFF.

The chain couples TRBV6-5 to TRBJ2-2; tentatively, D is TRBD1 (5 bases). Per the germline V gene, CDR1 is MNHEY and CDR2 is SVGAGI. The CDR3 covers 12 residues. Trimming took off 5 bases at V and 5 bases at J, with 6 bases between the two ends. The CDR3 reads CASSRGTGELFF. The CDR3, as DNA: TGTGCCAGCAGTAGGGGAACCGGGGAGCTGTTTTTT.

The chain is built from TRBV11-3 and TRBJ2-7, with 8 bases fitting TRBD1. The J segment lost 2 bases and the V segment lost 5 bases, leaving 8 bases of the junction unmatched. Germline CDR1 reads SGHNT; CDR2 reads YENEEA. This CDR3 has 15 amino acids. CDR3 coding DNA: TGTGCCAGCAGCGCCGGGACAGGAGTTCCCTACGAGCAGTACTTC. Translation: CASSAGTGVPYEQYF. Full variable domain (outside the CDR3, taken from reference TRBV11-3 and TRBJ2-7): EAGVVQSPRYKIIEKKQPVAFWCNPISGHNTLYWYLQNLGQGPELLIRYENEEAVDDSQLPKDRFSAERLKGVDSTLKIQPAELGDSAVYLCASSAGTGVPYEQYFGPGTRLTVT.

The chain joins TRBV4-3 to TRBJ2-5; tentative D call: TRBD2 (6 bases). The CDR3 loop spans 14 amino acids. V lost 1 base and J 4 bases, leaving 10 bases between the germline ends. Germline V gives CDR1 LGHNA, CDR2 YSLEER. CDR3 amino acids: CASSQGGTGETQYF. As DNA, the CDR3 is TGCGCCAGCAGCCAAGGTGGGACTGGAGAGACCCAGTACTTC.

The chain couples TRBV7-6 to TRBJ1-1; 7 nucleotides align to TRBD1. Germline CDR1 and CDR2: SGHVS and FNYEAQ. V shed 1 base, J shed 2 bases, and the junction held 13 bases outside the gene matches. This CDR3 spans 18 amino acids. CDR3 residues: CASSLGSYRGRKNTEAFF. The CDR3 bases are TGTGCCAGCAGCTTAGGGAGTTACAGGGGTCGGAAAAACACTGAAGCTTTCTTT.

The chain couples TRBV6-5 to TRBJ1-1, with 10 bases lining up with TRBD1. CDR1 and CDR2 from the germline V gene are MNHEY and SVGAGI. After removal of 8 bases from V and 5 bases from J, the junction contained 5 bases not matched to a gene. The CDR3 is 13 residues long. CDR3: CASETGGATEAFF. The CDR3 coding sequence is TGTGCCAGCGAGACAGGGGGCGCGACTGAAGCTTTCTTT.

V and J are TRBV5-1 and TRBJ2-7, with no clear D. Trimming cost V 3 bases and J 0 bases, with 10 bases left between them. This CDR3 is built from 14 residues. The V gene's germline CDR1 is SGHRS and CDR2 YFSETQ. DNA for the CDR3: TGCGCCAGCAGCTCCCCCCCGGGCTCCTACGAGCAGTACTTC. Translating it yields CASSSPPGSYEQYF. The complete variable domain, with remaining parts taken from reference TRBV5-1 and TRBJ2-7, reads KAGVTQTPRYLIKTRGQQVTLSCSPISGHRSVSWYQQTPGQGLQFLFEYFSETQRNKGNFPGRFSGRQFSNSRSEMNVSTLELGDSALYLCASSSPPGSYEQYFGPGTRLTVT.

This clone was detected only once. This chain connects TRBV5-5 to TRBJ1-2; no firm D call. CDR3 length equals 13 residues. Germline V lookup: CDR1 SGHKS, CDR2 YYEKEE (reference sequence). Trimming removed 0 bases at V and 2 bases at J, with 5 bases between. The CDR3 DNA reads as TGTGCCAGCAGCTTGGCAGCGAACTATGGCTACACCTTC. It encodes CASSLAANYGYTF.

The CDR3 DNA reads TGTGCCAGCAGCTTCACTTATTCCGGGACAGGCTCCTACGAGCAGTACTTC. Its protein is CASSFTYSGTGSYEQYF. The rearrangement joins TRBV5-4 to TRBJ2-7, with TRBD1 matching over 8 bases. Per the germline V gene, CDR1 is SGHNT and CDR2 is YYREEE (reference sequence). There are 17 residues in the CDR3. V lost 2 bases, J lost 0 bases, and 10 bases stayed unmatched.

In its sample, this clone was seen once. The chain carries TRBV15 and TRBJ2-7; TRBD1 agrees at 9 bases. After removal of 8 bases from V and 4 bases from J, the junction contained 6 bases not matched to a gene. The CDR3 has 13 amino acids. Germline CDR1 LNHNV, CDR2 YYDKDF (reference sequence). This chain's CDR3 is CATGDRAGYEQYF. The CDR3 region has the DNA TGTGCCACCGGGGACAGGGCCGGTTACGAGCAGTACTTC. Full variable domain (rest looked up from reference TRBV15 and TRBJ2-7): DAMVIQNPRYQVTQFGKPVTLSCSQTLNHNVMYWYQQKSSQAPKLLFHYYDKDFNNEADTPDNFQSRRPNTSFCFLDIRSPGLGDTAMYLCATGDRAGYEQYFGPGTRLTVT.

V and J are TRBV5-4 and TRBJ1-1; unclear D gene. CDR3 length equals 14 residues. Germline CDR1 and CDR2: SGHNT and YYREEE (reference sequence). V was cut by 2 bases and J by 1 base, with 9 bases left in between. The CDR3 spells CASSFGQQNTEAFF. Here the CDR3 DNA reads TGTGCCAGCAGCTTTGGGCAGCAGAACACTGAAGCTTTCTTT.

This clone was recorded once. V and J are TRBV14 and TRBJ2-7, with D hard to call. The V end was cut by 4 bases, the J end by 6 bases, with 7 bases between. Germline V gives CDR1 SGHDN, CDR2 FVKESK. CDR3 size: 11 residues. The CDR3 loop reads CASSLIGEQYF. CDR3 DNA: TGTGCCAGCAGCCTTATCGGCGAGCAGTACTTC.

The table lists this clone with a few counts. V gene TRBV30 combines with J gene TRBJ1-5, with D unresolved. Germline-derived CDR1 and CDR2 are GTSNPN and SVGIG (reference sequence). V was cut by 0 bases and J by 6 bases, with 18 bases left in between. The CDR3 runs to 16 residues. This chain's CDR3 is CAWSVGPAGSRQPQHF. CDR3 in DNA: TGTGCCTGGAGTGTTGGACCGGCGGGTTCGCGTCAGCCCCAGCATTTT.